This TCR beta chain appears in the sequencing data of a study of shared clonotypes between healthy human individuals. About the study: There were three CD4 naive, three CD4 memory, two CD8 naive and one CD8 memory plates per donor.

The V end lost 2 bases, the J end lost 3 bases, and 3 bases lay between the germline ends. The germline CDR1 and CDR2 sequences are SGHRS and YFSETQ. The CDR3 spans 11 residues. General study results and limits: It was expected that sequencing depth would affect clonotype sharing among donors. Clonotypes shared by all four donors outscored non-shared clonotypes in generation probability.

About this clone: Its antigen is unknown.

Repertoires were generated with immunoSEQ multiplex PCR, while TCRdb's copy carries only in-frame clones and drops some. Among over a million clones listed, approximately 96% were seen once. The chain couples TRBV5-1 to TRBJ2-7; D is undetermined. The sample was naive CD4+ T cells sorted from blood. Subset indicated: CD45RA+ positively selected. The clonotype comes from a man aged 30 to 45 in good health. CDR3 bases: TGCGCCAGCAGCTTCCTCTACGAGCAGTACTTC. This sequence encodes CASSFLYEQYF.